This record looks at one T cell receptor (beta chain) sequence and its context. This sample is part of a study of monozygotic twins with inflammatory bowel disease. No DNA is given; TCRdb re-called the 5' RACE reads and lists each CDR3 protein once. This sample contains more than 300,000 distinct CDR3 sequences. The CDR3 sequence is 17 residues long. Germline V lookup: CDR1 MNHEY, CDR2 SVGAGI. This chain links TRBV6-5 with TRBJ2-1; checking the TCRdb D call of TRBD2 is not possible without DNA. What was sequenced was blood. This TCR was sampled from a human donor with ulcerative colitis or Crohn's disease, or a healthy co-twin of an affected twin (not recorded which). The chain's CDR3 is CASSYIGTSGIYNEQFF.